This TCR beta chain originates from a study of blood T cells in healthy people across ages. Background on the study: Researchers report that template switching captured about one barcoded beta molecule per two T cells.

For the second PCR, which ran for about 7 to 11 cycles, a sample-barcoded 5' primer and a J-beta primer mix were used. TCRdb called the 5' RACE reads again in MiXCR, with one record for every CDR3 protein. Found here are hundreds of thousands of distinct CDR3 sequences, about 43% of them singletons; the top ten hold 25% to 30%. Germline CDR1 and CDR2: DFQATT and SNEGSKA (reference sequence). The CDR3 runs to 14 residues. The ends were cut back, 6 bases at V and 4 bases at J, with 16 bases in the middle. The source material was blood. The chain couples TRBV20-1 to TRBJ2-1; D remains unclear. The TCR sequence derives from a man older than 75 in good health. The CDR3 sequence is CSAVGPGRYNEQFF. DNA of the CDR3: TGCAGTGCCGTAGGACCCGGGCGGTACAATGAGCAGTTCTTC.